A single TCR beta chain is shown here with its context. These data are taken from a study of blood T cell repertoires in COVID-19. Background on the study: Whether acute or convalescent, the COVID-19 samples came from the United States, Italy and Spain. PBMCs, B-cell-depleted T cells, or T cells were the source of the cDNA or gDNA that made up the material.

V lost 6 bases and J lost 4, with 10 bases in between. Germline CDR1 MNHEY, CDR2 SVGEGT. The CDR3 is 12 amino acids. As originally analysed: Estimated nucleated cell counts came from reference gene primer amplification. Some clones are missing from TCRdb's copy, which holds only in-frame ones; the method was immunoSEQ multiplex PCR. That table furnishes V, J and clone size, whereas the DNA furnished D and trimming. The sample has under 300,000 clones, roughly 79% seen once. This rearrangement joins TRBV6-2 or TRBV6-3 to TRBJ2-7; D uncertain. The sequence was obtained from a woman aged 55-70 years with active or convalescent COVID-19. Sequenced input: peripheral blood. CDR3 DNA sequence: TGTGCCAGCAGCAGGAGTCATTACGAGCAGTACTTC. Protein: CASSRSHYEQYF.